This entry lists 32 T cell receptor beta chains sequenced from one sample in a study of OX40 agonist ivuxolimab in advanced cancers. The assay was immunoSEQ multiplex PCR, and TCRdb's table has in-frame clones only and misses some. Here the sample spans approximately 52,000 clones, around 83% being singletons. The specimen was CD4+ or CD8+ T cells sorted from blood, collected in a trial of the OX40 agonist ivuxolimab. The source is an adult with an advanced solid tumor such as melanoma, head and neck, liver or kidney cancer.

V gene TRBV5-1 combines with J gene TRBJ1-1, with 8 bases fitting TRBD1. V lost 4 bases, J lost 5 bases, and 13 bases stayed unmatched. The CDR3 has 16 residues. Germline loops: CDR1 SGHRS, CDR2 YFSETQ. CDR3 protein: CASSPVFQGARTEAFF. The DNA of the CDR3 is TGCGCCAGCAGCCCGGTTTTCCAGGGGGCGCGGACTGAAGCTTTCTTT.

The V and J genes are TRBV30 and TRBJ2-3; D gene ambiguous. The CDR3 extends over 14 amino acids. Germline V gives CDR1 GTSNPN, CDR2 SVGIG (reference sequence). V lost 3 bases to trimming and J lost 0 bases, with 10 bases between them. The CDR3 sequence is CAWSDGSSTDTQYF. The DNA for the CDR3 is TGTGCCTGGAGCGACGGGTCTAGCACAGATACGCAGTATTTT.

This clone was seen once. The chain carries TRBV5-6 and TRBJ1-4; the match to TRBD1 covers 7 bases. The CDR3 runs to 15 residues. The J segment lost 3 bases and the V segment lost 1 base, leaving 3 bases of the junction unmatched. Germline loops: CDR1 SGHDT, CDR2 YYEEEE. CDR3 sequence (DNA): TGTGCCAGCAGCTTGCGACAGGGAGCTAATGAAAAACTGTTTTTT. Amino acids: CASSLRQGANEKLFF. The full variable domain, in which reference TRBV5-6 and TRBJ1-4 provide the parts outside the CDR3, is DAGVTQSPTHLIKTRGQQVTLRCSPKSGHDTVSWYQQALGQGPQFIFQYYEEEERQRGNFPDRFSGHQFPNYSSELNVNALLLGDSALYLCASSLRQGANEKLFFGSGTQLSVL.

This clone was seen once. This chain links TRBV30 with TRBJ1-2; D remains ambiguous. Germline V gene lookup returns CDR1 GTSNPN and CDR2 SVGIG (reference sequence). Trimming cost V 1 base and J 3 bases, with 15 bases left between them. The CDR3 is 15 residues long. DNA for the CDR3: TGTGCCTGGAGTGCTGTACTCTCCCGGGACTATGGCTACACCTTC. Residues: CAWSAVLSRDYGYTF.

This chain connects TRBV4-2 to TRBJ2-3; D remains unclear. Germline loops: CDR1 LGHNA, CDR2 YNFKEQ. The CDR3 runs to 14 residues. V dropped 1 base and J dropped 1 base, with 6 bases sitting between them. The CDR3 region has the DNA TGTGCCAGCAGCCAAGCAGCAGGCACAGATACGCAGTATTTT. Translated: CASSQAAGTDTQYF.

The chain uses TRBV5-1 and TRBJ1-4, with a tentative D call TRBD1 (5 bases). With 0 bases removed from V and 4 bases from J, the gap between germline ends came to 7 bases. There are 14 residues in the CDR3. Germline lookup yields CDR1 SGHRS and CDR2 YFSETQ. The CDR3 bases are TGCGCCAGCAGCTTGGGACAGCTTAATGAAAAACTGTTTTTT. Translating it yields CASSLGQLNEKLFF. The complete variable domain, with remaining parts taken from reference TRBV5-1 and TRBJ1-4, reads KAGVTQTPRYLIKTRGQQVTLSCSPISGHRSVSWYQQTPGQGLQFLFEYFSETQRNKGNFPGRFSGRQFSNSRSEMNVSTLELGDSALYLCASSLGQLNEKLFFGSGTQLSVL.

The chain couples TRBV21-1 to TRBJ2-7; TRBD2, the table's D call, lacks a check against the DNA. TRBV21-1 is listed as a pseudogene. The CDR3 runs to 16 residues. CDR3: CASSRSGLAGVYEQYF. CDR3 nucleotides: TGTGCCAGCAGCAGGTCCGGACTAGCGGGAGTGTACGAGCAGTACTTC.

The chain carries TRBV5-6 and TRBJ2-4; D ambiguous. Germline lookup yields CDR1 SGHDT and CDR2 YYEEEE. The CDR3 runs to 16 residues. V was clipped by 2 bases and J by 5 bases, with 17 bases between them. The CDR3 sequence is CASSFSGARFENIQYF. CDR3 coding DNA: TGTGCCAGCAGCTTCTCTGGTGCTAGGTTCGAAAACATTCAGTACTTC.

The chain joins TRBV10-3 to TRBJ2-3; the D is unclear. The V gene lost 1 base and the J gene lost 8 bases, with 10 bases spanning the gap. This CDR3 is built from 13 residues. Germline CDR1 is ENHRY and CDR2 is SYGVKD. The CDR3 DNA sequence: TGTGCCATCAGTGAGTTGATCTTAGTTACGCAGTATTTT. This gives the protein CAISELILVTQYF.

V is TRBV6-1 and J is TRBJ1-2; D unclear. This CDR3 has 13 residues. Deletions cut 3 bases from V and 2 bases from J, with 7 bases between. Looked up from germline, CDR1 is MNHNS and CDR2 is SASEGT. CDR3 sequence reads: CASSEDGNYGYTF. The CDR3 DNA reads TGTGCCAGCAGTGAGGACGGCAACTATGGCTACACCTTC.

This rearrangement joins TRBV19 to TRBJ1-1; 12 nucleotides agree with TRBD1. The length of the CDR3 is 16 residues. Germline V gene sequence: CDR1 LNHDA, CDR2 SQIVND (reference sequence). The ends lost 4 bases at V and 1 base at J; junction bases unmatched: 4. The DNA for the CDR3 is TGTGCCAGTAGTACCGGGACAGGGGGCGAGAACACTGAAGCTTTCTTT. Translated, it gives CASSTGTGGENTEAFF.

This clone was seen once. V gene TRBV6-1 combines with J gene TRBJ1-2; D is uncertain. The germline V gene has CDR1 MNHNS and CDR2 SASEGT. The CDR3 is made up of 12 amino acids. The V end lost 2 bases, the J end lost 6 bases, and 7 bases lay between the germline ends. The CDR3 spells CASSESRHGYTF. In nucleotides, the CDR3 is TGTGCCAGCAGTGAAAGTAGGCATGGCTACACCTTC.

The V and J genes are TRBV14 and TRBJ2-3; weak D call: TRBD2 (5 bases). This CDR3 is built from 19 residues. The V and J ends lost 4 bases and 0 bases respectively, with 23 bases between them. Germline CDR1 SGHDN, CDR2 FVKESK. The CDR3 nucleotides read TGTGCCAGCAGCCCTACCCTAGCCGGACTGGACGGGAGCACAGATACGCAGTATTTT. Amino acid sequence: CASSPTLAGLDGSTDTQYF.

CDR3 loop: CASSEDGTDYGYTF. As DNA, the CDR3 is TGTGCCAGCAGTGAGGATGGGACGGACTATGGCTACACCTTC. The chain uses TRBV6-1 and TRBJ1-2; a possible D gene is TRBD1 (5 bases). The V gene's germline CDR1 is MNHNS and CDR2 SASEGT. The CDR3 length is 14 residues. Trimming left V 3 bases short and J 3 bases short, with 11 bases between.

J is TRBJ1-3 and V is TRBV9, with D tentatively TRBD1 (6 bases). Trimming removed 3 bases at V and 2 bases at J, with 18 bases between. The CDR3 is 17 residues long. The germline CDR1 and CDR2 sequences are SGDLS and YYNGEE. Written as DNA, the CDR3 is TGTGCCAGCAGCGCCCAAATATCAGGGGTAGCTGGAAACACCATATATTTT. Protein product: CASSAQISGVAGNTIYF.

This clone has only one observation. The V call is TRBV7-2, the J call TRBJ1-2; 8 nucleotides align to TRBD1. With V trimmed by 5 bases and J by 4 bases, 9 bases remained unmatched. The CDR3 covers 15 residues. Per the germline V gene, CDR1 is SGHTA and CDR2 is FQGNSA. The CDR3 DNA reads TGTGCCAGCAGCCCCAGGACAGGGTTCACCTATGGCTACACCTTC. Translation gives CASSPRTGFTYGYTF. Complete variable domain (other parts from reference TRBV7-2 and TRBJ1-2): GAGVSQSPSNKVTEKGKDVELRCDPISGHTALYWYRQSLGQGLEFLIYFQGNSAPDKSGLPSDRFSAERTGGSVSTLTIQRTQQEDSAVYLCASSPRTGFTYGYTFGSGTRLTVV.

The CDR3 here is CASSLSWGRSMTYNEQFF. CDR3 DNA: TGTGCCAGCAGCTTATCTTGGGGCAGAAGTATGACCTACAATGAGCAGTTCTTC. The rearrangement uses TRBV7-2 and TRBJ2-1; tentatively, D is TRBD1 (5 bases). There are 18 residues in the CDR3. In germline, CDR1 is SGHTA, CDR2 FQGNSA. Trimming shortened V by 2 bases and J by 2 bases, and 19 bases separated the two germline ends.

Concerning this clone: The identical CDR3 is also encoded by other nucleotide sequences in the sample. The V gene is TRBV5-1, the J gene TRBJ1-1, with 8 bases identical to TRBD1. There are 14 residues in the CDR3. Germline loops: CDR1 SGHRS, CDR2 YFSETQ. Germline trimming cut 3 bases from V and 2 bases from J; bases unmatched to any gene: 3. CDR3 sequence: CASSWDRLNTEAFF. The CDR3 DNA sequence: TGCGCCAGCAGCTGGGACAGGCTAAACACTGAAGCTTTCTTT.

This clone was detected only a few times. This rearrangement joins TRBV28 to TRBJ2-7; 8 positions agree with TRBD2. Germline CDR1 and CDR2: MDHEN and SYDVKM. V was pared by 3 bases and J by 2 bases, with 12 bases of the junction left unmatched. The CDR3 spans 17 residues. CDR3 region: CASSFSLPPGLAYEQYF. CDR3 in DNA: TGTGCCAGCAGTTTCAGCCTGCCTCCGGGACTAGCCTACGAGCAGTACTTC.

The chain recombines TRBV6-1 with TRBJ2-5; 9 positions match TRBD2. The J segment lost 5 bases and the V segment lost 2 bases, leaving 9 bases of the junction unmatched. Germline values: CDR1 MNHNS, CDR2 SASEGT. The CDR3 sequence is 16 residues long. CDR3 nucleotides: TGTGCCAGCAGTGAACAGGGCGGGAGGGCCCCGGAGACCCAGTACTTC. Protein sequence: CASSEQGGRAPETQYF.

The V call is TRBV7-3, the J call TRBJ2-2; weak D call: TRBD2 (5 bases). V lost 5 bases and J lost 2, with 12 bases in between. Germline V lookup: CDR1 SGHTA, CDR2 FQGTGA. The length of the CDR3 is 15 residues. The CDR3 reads CASSPTRANTGELFF. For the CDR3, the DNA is TGTGCCAGCAGCCCGACGAGGGCCAACACCGGGGAGCTGTTTTTT.

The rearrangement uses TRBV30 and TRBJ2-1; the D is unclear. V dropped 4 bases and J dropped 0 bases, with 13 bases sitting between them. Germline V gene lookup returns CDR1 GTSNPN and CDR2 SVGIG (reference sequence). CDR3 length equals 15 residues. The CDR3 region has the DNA TGTGCCTGGACCGGGCTACTCCTCTCCTACAATGAGCAGTTCTTC. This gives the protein CAWTGLLLSYNEQFF.

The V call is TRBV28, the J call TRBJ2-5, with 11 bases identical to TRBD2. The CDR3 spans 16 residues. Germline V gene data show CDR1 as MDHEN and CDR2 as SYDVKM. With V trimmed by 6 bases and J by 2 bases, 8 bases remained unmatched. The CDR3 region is CASRSRLAGKQETQYF. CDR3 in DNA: TGTGCCAGCAGGAGTCGACTAGCGGGAAAACAAGAGACCCAGTACTTC.

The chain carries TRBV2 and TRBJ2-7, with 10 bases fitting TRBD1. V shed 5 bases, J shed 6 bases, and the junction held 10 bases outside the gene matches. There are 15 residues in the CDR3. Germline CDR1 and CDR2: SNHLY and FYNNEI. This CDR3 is CASSPRGTGVGEQYF. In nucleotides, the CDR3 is TGTGCCAGCAGTCCACGAGGGACAGGGGTGGGCGAGCAGTACTTC.

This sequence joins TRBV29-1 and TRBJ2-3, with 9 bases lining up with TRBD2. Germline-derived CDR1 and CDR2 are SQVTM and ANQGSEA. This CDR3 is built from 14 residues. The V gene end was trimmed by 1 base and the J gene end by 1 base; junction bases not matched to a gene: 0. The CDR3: CSVEGTSGTDTQYF. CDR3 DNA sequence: TGCAGCGTTGAAGGGACTAGCGGCACAGATACGCAGTATTTT.

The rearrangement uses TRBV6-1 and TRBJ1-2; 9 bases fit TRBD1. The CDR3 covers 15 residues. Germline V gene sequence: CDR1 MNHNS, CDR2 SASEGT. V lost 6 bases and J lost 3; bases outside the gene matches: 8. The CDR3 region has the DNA TGTGCCAGCAGGACCCAGGGACAGGGCTACTATGGCTACACCTTC. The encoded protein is CASRTQGQGYYGYTF.

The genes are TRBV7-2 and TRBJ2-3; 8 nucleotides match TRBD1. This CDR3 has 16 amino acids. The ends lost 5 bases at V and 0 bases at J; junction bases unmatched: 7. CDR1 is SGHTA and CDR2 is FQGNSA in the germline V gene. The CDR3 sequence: CASSPQGGSSTDTQYF. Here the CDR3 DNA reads TGTGCCAGCAGCCCACAGGGGGGTTCTAGCACAGATACGCAGTATTTT.

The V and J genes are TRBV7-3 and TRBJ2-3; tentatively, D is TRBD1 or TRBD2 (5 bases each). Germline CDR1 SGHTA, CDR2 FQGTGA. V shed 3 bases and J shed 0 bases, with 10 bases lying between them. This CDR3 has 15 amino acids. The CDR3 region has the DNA TGTGCCAGCAGCTTGGGGCGGGTTAGCACAGATACGCAGTATTTT. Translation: CASSLGRVSTDTQYF.

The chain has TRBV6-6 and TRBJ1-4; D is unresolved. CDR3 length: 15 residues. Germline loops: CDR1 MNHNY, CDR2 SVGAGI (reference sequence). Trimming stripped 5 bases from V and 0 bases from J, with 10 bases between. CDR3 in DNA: TGTGCCAGCAGTCGGTCGTTAGCAACTAATGAAAAACTGTTTTTT. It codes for CASSRSLATNEKLFF.

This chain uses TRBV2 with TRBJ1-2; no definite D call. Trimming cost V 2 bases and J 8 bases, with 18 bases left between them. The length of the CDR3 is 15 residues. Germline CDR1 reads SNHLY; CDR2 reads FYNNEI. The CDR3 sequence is CASSERLDEATGYTF. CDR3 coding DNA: TGTGCCAGCAGTGAAAGGTTGGACGAGGCTACGGGCTACACCTTC.

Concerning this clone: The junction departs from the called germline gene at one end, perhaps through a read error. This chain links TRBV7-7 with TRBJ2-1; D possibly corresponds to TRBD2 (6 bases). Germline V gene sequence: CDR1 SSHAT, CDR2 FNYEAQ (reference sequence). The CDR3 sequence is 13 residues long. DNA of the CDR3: TGTGCTAGCAGCTCGGGACTCCTAAATGAGCAGTTCTTC. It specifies CASSSGLLNEQFF. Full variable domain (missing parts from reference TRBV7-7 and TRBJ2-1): GAGVSQSPRYKVTKRGQDVTLRCDPISSHATLYWYQQALGQGPEFLTYFNYEAQPDKSGLPSDRFSAERPEGSISTLTIQRTEQRDSAMYRCASSSGLLNEQFFGPGTRLTVL.

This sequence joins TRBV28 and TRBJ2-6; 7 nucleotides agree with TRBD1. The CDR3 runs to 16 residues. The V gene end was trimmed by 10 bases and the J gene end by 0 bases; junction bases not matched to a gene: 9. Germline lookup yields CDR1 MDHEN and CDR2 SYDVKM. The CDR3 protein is CATVGRGPSGANVLTF. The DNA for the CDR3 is TGTGCCACCGTAGGAAGGGGGCCCTCTGGGGCCAACGTCCTGACTTTC.